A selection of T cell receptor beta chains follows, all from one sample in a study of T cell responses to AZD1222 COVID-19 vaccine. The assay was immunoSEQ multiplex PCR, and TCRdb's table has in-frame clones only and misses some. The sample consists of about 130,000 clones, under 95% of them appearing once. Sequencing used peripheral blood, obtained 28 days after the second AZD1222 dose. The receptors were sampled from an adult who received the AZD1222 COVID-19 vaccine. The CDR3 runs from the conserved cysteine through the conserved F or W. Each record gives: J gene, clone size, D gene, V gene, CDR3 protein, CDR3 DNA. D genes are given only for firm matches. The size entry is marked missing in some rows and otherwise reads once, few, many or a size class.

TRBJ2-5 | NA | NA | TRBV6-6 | CASSLNPPSKIGETQYF | TGTGCCAGCAGTCTAAATCCCCCTTCAAAGATAGGGGAGACCCAGTACTTC
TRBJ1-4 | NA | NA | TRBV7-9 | CASSLSYRDSNEKLFF | TGTGCCAGCAGCCTATCGTACAGGGACTCTAATGAAAAACTGTTTTTT
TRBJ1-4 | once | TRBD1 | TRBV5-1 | CASSRGTATNEKLFF | TGCGCCAGCAGCCGTGGGACAGCAACTAATGAAAAACTGTTTTTT
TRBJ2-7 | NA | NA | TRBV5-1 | CASSLGPGYEQYF | TGCGCCAGCAGCTTGGGACCGGGTTACGAGCAGTACTTC
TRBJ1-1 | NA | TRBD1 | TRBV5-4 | CASSLPPGQGLNTEAFF | TGTGCCAGCAGCTTACCCCCCGGACAGGGGCTGAACACTGAAGCTTTCTTT
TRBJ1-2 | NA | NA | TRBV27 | CATMSGPYGYTF | TGTGCCACTATGAGTGGGCCCTATGGCTACACCTTC
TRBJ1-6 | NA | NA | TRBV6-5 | CASAGTSHSPLHF | TGTGCCAGCGCCGGGACATCCCATTCACCCCTCCACTTT
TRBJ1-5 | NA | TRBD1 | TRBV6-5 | CASSDRDNQPQHF | TGTGCCAGCAGCGACAGGGACAACCAGCCCCAGCATTTT
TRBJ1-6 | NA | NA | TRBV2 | CASSPDRNSPLHF | TGTGCCAGCAGCCCGGACCGTAATTCACCCCTCCACTTT
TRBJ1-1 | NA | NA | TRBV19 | CASSKVNTEAFF | TGTGCCAGTAGTAAGGTGAACACTGAAGCTTTCTTT
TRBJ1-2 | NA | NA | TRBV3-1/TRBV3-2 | CASTPWGNNYGYTF | TGTGCCAGCACCCCATGGGGTAATAACTATGGCTACACCTTC